These 22 T cell receptor beta chains originate from one sample sequenced in a study of blood T cell repertoires in COVID-19. Data came from immunoSEQ multiplex PCR; TCRdb stores just in-frame clones and leaves some out. The table lists about 89,000 clones, 80% of them singletons. Sequenced material: peripheral blood. These receptors were obtained from a woman of 80 years or more with acute or convalescent COVID-19.

The chain uses TRBV7-8 and TRBJ1-2, with TRBD1 matching over 8 bases. The ends lost 1 base at V and 7 bases at J; junction bases unmatched: 5. In germline, CDR1 is SGHVS, CDR2 FQNEAQ. The CDR3 totals 14 residues. The CDR3 here is CASSLDRGGTGYTF. Here the CDR3 DNA reads TGTGCCAGCAGCTTAGACAGGGGGGGTACTGGCTACACCTTC.

The rearrangement links TRBV6-5 to TRBJ2-5, with 7 bases identical to TRBD1. With 8 bases clipped from V and 2 bases from J, the junction kept 5 bases outside the gene matches. CDR1 and CDR2 (germline): MNHEY, SVGAGI. The CDR3 length is 13 residues. The DNA for the CDR3 is TGTGCCAGCGAAAGACAGGGTCAAGAGACCCAGTACTTC. Translation gives CASERQGQETQYF.

The chain uses TRBV29-1 and TRBJ2-3; 7 bases are a match to TRBD2. The CDR3 is made up of 13 amino acids. Germline loops: CDR1 SQVTM, CDR2 ANQGSEA. J lost 2 bases, V lost 7 bases, and 6 bases had no gene match. CDR3: CSGGGRVTDTQYF. Written as DNA, the CDR3 is TGCAGCGGTGGGGGGAGGGTCACAGATACGCAGTATTTT.

This clone was observed a single time. This chain links TRBV19 with TRBJ2-7; 8 bases are a match to TRBD2. CDR3 length equals 15 residues. CDR1 and CDR2 (germline): LNHDA, SQIVND (reference sequence). V was clipped by 3 bases and J by 2 bases; unmatched bases: 6. The CDR3 nucleotides are TGTGCCAGTAGTATCGGGGGGGCGATCGCCTACGAGCAGTACTTC. Residues: CASSIGGAIAYEQYF.

The V call is TRBV18, the J call TRBJ2-5, with 7 bases identical to TRBD2. After removal of 2 bases from V and 1 base from J, the junction contained 7 bases not matched to a gene. The CDR3 length is 16 residues. From germline, CDR1 is KGHSH and CDR2 LQKENI. CDR3 DNA: TGTGCCAGCTCACCAGGGCTACTAGCGAGCCAAGAGACCCAGTACTTC. Translation: CASSPGLLASQETQYF.

The chain has TRBV29-1 and TRBJ2-1, with D maybe TRBD1 (5 bases). Germline CDR1 is SQVTM and CDR2 is ANQGSEA. The length of the CDR3 is 12 residues. With 3 bases removed from V and 4 bases from J, the gap between germline ends came to 7 bases. CDR3 DNA: TGCAGCGTTGAGGGGCGGTACAATGAGCAGTTCTTC. Protein product: CSVEGRYNEQFF.

This clone was picked up one time. The V call is TRBV5-1, the J call TRBJ2-5; 7 nucleotides match TRBD1. J gave up 1 base and V 1 base, and 4 bases lay outside the gene matches. The germline V gene encodes CDR1 SGHRS and CDR2 YFSETQ. The CDR3 contains 15 residues. For the CDR3, the DNA is TGCGCCAGCAGCTTGCCCAGGGGGTTCCAAGAGACCCAGTACTTC. Translating it yields CASSLPRGFQETQYF.

The chain couples TRBV7-6 to TRBJ1-1; D gene unclear. V lost 5 bases and J 0 bases, leaving 16 bases between the germline ends. The length of the CDR3 is 16 residues. CDR1 and CDR2 from the germline V gene are SGHVS and FNYEAQ. As DNA, the CDR3 is TGTGCCAGCAGCCCGGGGTCTCCGGGAATGAACACTGAAGCTTTCTTT. It specifies CASSPGSPGMNTEAFF. Variable domain in full (rest from reference TRBV7-6 and TRBJ1-1): GAGVSQSPRYKVTKRGQDVALRCDPISGHVSLYWYRQALGQGPEFLTYFNYEAQQDKSGLPNDRFSAERPEGSISTLTIQRTEQRDSAMYRCASSPGSPGMNTEAFFGQGTRLTVV.

The V and J genes are TRBV20-1 and TRBJ2-7; 7 bases align to TRBD2. This CDR3 contains 15 residues. The V and J ends lost 3 bases and 2 bases, in that order; junction bases with no gene match: 10. Germline V gene lookup returns CDR1 DFQATT and CDR2 SNEGSKA (reference sequence). CDR3 residues: CSASGGGSLTYEQYF. CDR3 bases: TGCAGTGCTAGTGGGGGGGGGTCCCTTACCTACGAGCAGTACTTC.

The chain couples TRBV7-6 to TRBJ2-1; D remains unclear. With 2 bases removed from V and 7 bases from J, the gap between germline ends came to 9 bases. Germline-derived CDR1 and CDR2 are SGHVS and FNYEAQ. The CDR3 is 13 residues long. The CDR3 bases are TGTGCCAGCAGCTTACCCGCTAGTAATGAGCAGTTCTTC. Its protein product is CASSLPASNEQFF.

The V gene is TRBV7-9, the J gene TRBJ2-3; TRBD1 matches at 7 bases. V shed 6 bases and J 8 bases; nucleotides not matched to a gene: 8. Germline lookup yields CDR1 SEHNR and CDR2 FQNEAQ (reference sequence). This CDR3 is built from 13 residues. As DNA, the CDR3 is TGTGCCAGCAGATCACAGGGGATCGGTACGCAGTATTTT. Translated, it gives CASRSQGIGTQYF.

This clone was detected many times. For the CDR3, the DNA is TGTGCCAGCAGTGAACAGCGGGACCAAGAGACCCAGTACTTC. Its protein is CASSEQRDQETQYF. The chain joins TRBV2 to TRBJ2-5, with D possibly matching TRBD2 (6 bases). CDR3 length: 14 residues. Trimming shortened V by 2 bases and J by 0 bases, and 7 bases separated the two germline ends. Germline V gene sequence: CDR1 SNHLY, CDR2 FYNNEI.

This chain links TRBV6-4 with TRBJ1-1, with D unresolved. The CDR3 is 16 residues long. Germline lookup yields CDR1 MRHNA and CDR2 SNTAGT. Trimming removed 0 bases at V and 6 bases at J, with 17 bases between. The CDR3 coding sequence is TGTGCCAGCAGTGACTCATCCGAGGGTAGTACGGCTGAAGCTTTCTTT. It encodes CASSDSSEGSTAEAFF.

The V gene is TRBV2, the J gene TRBJ2-1, with 10 bases aligning to TRBD2. The V and J ends lost 4 bases and 3 bases, in that order; junction bases with no gene match: 6. Germline loops: CDR1 SNHLY, CDR2 FYNNEI. This CDR3 is built from 16 residues. CDR3 sequence reads: CASSVKREGYYNEQFF. The DNA for the CDR3 is TGTGCCAGCAGTGTTAAGCGGGAGGGCTACTACAATGAGCAGTTCTTC.

The chain employs TRBV20-1 and TRBJ2-1; 10 bases line up with TRBD1. This CDR3 is 11 amino acids long. V gave up 7 bases and J gave up 8 bases; unmatched junction bases: 2. The germline CDR1 and CDR2 sequences are DFQATT and SNEGSKA (reference sequence). Here the CDR3 reads CSGQGAHEQFF. CDR3 DNA sequence: TGCAGTGGACAGGGGGCCCATGAGCAGTTCTTC.

The chain employs TRBV29-1 and TRBJ1-2; D is uncertain. This CDR3 region has 12 residues. Germline V gives CDR1 SQVTM, CDR2 ANQGSEA. Trimming left V 7 bases short and J 0 bases short, with 9 bases between. For the CDR3, the DNA is TGCAGCGCCCTCGGAGCTAACTATGGCTACACCTTC. It codes for CSALGANYGYTF.

The chain joins TRBV7-2 to TRBJ2-2; 13 nucleotides line up with TRBD2. Germline CDR1 SGHTA, CDR2 FQGNSA. The CDR3 covers 15 residues. Trimming removed 5 bases from V and 6 bases from J; junction bases left unmatched: 3. This CDR3 reads CASSPGLAGAGELFF. In DNA form, the CDR3 reads TGTGCCAGCAGCCCAGGACTAGCGGGAGCCGGGGAGCTGTTTTTT.

This clone has just a few counts. This chain joins TRBV5-1 and TRBJ1-5; D may be TRBD1 (5 bases). The CDR3 spans 14 residues. Germline V CDR1 and CDR2: SGHRS, YFSETQ. V lost 4 bases to trimming and J lost 5 bases, with 13 bases between them. CDR3 in amino acids: CASSLDTGDQPQHF. CDR3 DNA sequence: TGCGCCAGCAGCCTCGATACGGGGGATCAGCCCCAGCATTTT.

The chain carries TRBV2 and TRBJ2-5; 13 bases align to TRBD2. V lost 4 bases to trimming and J lost 2 bases; unmatched junction nucleotides: 1. Germline-derived CDR1 and CDR2 are SNHLY and FYNNEI. The CDR3 totals 15 residues. CDR3 residues: CASSGTSGSQETQYF. Here the CDR3 DNA reads TGTGCCAGCAGTGGGACTAGCGGGAGTCAAGAGACCCAGTACTTC.

This rearrangement joins TRBV6-5 to TRBJ2-7, with D tentatively TRBD2 (6 bases). Germline V lookup: CDR1 MNHEY, CDR2 SVGAGI. The CDR3 is 13 residues long. V lost 10 bases and J lost 2, with 15 bases in between. The CDR3 region has the DNA TGTGCCATCCTGGGACTGGACGCCTACGAGCAGTACTTC. Translation: CAILGLDAYEQYF.

Details on this clone: Within the sample, other DNA sequences also encode this same CDR3. This chain connects TRBV18 to TRBJ1-5; TRBD1 might be the D (6 bases). Deletions cut 4 bases from V and 5 bases from J, with 12 bases between. Germline CDR1 reads KGHSH; CDR2 reads LQKENI. This CDR3 is 14 amino acids long. The CDR3 here is CASSQQGGDQPQHF. CDR3 DNA sequence: TGTGCCAGCTCACAACAGGGAGGGGATCAGCCCCAGCATTTT.

The chain carries TRBV29-1 and TRBJ2-5, with TRBD1 as a possible D gene (5 bases). The CDR3 is 12 amino acids. The germline V gene encodes CDR1 SQVTM and CDR2 ANQGSEA. Trimming took 5 bases from V and 2 from J, leaving 9 bases between them. Here the CDR3 DNA reads TGCAGCGTTACAGGTTTTCAAGAGACCCAGTACTTC. Amino acid sequence: CSVTGFQETQYF.